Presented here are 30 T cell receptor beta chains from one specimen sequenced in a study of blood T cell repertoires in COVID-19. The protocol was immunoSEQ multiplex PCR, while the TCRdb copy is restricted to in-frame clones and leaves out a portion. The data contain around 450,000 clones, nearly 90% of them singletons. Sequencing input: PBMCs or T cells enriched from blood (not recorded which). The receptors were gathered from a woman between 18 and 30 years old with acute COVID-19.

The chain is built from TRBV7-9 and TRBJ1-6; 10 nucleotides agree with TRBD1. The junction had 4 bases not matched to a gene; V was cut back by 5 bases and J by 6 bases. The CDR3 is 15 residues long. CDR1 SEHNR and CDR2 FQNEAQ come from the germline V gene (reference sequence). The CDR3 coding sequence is TGTGCCAGCAGCGGGGGACAGGGGATTAATTCACCCCTCCACTTT. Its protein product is CASSGGQGINSPLHF. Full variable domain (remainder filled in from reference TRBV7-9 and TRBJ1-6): DTGVSQNPRHKITKRGQNVTFRCDPISEHNRLYWYRQTLGQGPEFLTYFQNEAQLEKSRLLSDRFSAERPKGSFSTLEIQRTEQGDSAMYLCASSGGQGINSPLHFGNGTRLTVT.

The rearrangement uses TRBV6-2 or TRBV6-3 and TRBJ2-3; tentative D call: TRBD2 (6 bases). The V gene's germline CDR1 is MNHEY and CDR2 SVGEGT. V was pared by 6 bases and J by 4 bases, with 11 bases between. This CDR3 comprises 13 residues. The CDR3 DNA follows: TGTGCCAGCAGCCGGGAGAACTCAGATACGCAGTATTTT. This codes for CASSRENSDTQYF.

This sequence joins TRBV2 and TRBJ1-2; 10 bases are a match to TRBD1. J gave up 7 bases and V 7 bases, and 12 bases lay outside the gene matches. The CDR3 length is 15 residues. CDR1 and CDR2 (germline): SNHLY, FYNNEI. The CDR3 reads CASTGTGAAIAGYTF. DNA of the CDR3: TGTGCCAGCACCGGGACAGGGGCCGCCATAGCTGGCTACACCTTC.

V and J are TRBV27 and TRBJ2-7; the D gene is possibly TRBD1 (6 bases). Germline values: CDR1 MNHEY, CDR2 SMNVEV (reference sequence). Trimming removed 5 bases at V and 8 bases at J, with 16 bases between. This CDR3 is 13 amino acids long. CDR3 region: CASSPRGHSQQYF. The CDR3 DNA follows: TGTGCCAGCAGTCCGAGGGGACACTCCCAGCAGTACTTC.

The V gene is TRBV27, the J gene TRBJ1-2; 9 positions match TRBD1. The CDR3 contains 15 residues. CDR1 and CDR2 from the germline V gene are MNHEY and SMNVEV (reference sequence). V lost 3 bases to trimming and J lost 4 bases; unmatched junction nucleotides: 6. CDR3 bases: TGTGCCAGCAGTTTCTACCGGGACAGGGCCTATGGCTACACCTTC. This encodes CASSFYRDRAYGYTF.

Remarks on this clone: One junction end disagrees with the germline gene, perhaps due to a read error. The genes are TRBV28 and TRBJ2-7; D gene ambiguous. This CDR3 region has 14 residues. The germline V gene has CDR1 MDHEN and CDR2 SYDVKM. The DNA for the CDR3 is TGTGCCAGCAGCTTATCAGGTTTCTCCTACGAGCAGTACTTC. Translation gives CASSLSGFSYEQYF.

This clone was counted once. CDR3 DNA sequence: TGTGCCAGCAGCTCCACGACAGGGATGGAAGGGGGCTACACCTTC. This sequence encodes CASSSTTGMEGGYTF. The V gene is TRBV7-9, the J gene TRBJ1-2; TRBD1 aligns across 7 bases. Germline V gives CDR1 SEHNR, CDR2 FQNEAQ (reference sequence). This CDR3 spans 15 amino acids. The J segment lost 8 bases and the V segment lost 4 bases, leaving 13 bases of the junction unmatched.

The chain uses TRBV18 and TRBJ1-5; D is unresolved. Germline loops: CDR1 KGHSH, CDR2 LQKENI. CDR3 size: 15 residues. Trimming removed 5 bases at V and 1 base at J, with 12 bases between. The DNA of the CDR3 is TGTGCCAGCTCAGAAGTTGTAGAGAGCAATCAGCCCCAGCATTTT. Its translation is CASSEVVESNQPQHF.

CDR3 residues: CSVQQVVGNTIYF. For the CDR3, the DNA is TGCAGCGTTCAACAAGTGGTAGGAAACACCATATATTTT. This chain joins TRBV29-1 and TRBJ1-3; D is uncertain. Germline V gene sequence: CDR1 SQVTM, CDR2 ANQGSEA. The CDR3 runs 13 residues. Trimming cost V 5 bases and J 4 bases, with 12 bases left between them.

Written as DNA, the CDR3 is TGTGCCAGCAGCAAAGGCCGGACAGGTCCTTTTTCACCCCTCCACTTT. Protein: CASSKGRTGPFSPLHF. The gene calls are TRBV21-1 and TRBJ1-6; TRBD1 was called by the table and not checked on the DNA. TRBV21-1 is a pseudogene. The CDR3 contains 16 residues.

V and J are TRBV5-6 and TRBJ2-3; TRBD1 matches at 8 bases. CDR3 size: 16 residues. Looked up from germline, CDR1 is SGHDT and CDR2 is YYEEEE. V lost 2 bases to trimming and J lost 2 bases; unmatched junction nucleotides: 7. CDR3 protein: CASSLKLTGVTDTQYF. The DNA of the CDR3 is TGTGCCAGCAGCTTAAAATTGACAGGGGTCACAGATACGCAGTATTTT.

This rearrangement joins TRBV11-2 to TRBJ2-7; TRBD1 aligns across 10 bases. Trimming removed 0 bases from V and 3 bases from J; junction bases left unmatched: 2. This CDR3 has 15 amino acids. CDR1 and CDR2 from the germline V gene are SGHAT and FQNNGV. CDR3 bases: TGTGCCAGCAGCTTAGATGGACAGGGGGTCTACGAGCAGTACTTC. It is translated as CASSLDGQGVYEQYF.

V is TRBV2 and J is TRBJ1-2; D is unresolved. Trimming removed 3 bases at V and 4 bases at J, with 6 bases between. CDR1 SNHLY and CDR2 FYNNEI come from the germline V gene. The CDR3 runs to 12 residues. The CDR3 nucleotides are TGTGCCAGCAGTGACCAGTTCTATGGCTACACCTTC. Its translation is CASSDQFYGYTF.

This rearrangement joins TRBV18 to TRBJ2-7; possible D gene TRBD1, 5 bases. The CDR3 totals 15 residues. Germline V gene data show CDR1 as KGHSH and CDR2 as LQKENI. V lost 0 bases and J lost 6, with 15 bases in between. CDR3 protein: CASSPPSVGVGEQYF. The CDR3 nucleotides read TGTGCCAGCTCACCACCGTCGGTAGGGGTAGGCGAGCAGTACTTC.

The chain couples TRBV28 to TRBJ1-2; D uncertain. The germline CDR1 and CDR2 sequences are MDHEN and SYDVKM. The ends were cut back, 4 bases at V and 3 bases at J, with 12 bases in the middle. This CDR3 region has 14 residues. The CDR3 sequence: CASSSPGADYGYTF. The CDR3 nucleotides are TGTGCCAGCAGTTCACCGGGTGCCGACTATGGCTACACCTTC.

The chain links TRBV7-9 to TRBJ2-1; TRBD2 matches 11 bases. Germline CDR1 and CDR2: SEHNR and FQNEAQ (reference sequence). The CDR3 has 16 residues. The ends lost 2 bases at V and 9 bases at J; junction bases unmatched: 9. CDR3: CASSLRLAGGPIEQFF. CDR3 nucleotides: TGTGCCAGCAGCTTACGGTTAGCGGGAGGGCCTATTGAGCAGTTCTTC.

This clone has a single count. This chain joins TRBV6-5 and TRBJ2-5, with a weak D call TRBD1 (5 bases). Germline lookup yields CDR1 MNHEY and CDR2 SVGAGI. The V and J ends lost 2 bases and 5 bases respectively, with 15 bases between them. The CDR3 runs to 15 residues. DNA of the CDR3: TGTGCCAGCAGTTACCTGACAGACCTTCGGGAGACCCAGTACTTC. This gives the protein CASSYLTDLRETQYF.

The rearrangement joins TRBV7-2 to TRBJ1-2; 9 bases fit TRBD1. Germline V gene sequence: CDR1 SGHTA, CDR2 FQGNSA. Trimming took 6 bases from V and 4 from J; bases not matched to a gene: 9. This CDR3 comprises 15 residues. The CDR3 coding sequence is TGTGCCAGCAGAGAACAGGGACAGGGTAGCTATGGCTACACCTTC. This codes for CASREQGQGSYGYTF.

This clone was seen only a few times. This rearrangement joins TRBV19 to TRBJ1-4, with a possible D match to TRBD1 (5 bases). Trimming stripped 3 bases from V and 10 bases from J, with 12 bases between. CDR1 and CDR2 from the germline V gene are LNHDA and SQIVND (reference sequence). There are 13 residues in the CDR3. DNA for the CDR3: TGTGCCAGTAGTATGTCGGATAGGGGAAAACTGTTTTTT. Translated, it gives CASSMSDRGKLFF.

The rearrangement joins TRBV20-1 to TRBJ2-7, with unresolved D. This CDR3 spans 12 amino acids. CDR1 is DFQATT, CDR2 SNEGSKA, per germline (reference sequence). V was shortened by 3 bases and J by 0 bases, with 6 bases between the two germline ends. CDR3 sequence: CSASLSSYEQYF. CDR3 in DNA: TGCAGTGCTAGTCTGAGCTCCTACGAGCAGTACTTC.

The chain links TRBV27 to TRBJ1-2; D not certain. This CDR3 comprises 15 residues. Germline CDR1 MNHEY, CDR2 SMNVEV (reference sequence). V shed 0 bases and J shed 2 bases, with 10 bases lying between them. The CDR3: CASSLSVWPNYGYTF. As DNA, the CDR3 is TGTGCCAGCAGTTTATCCGTTTGGCCAAACTATGGCTACACCTTC.

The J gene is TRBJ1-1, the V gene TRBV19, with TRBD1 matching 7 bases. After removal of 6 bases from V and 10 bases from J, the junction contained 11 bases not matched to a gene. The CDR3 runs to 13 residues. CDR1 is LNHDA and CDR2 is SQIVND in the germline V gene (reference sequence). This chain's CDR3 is CASRPRQGASAFF. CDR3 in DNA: TGTGCCAGTAGACCGAGACAGGGAGCATCAGCTTTCTTT.

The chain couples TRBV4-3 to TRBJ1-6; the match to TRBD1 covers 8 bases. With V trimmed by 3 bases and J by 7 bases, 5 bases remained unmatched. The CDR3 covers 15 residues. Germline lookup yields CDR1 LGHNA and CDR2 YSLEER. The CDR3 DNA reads TGCGCCAGCAGCCAGGACAGGGATTTGAATTCACCCCTCCACTTT. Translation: CASSQDRDLNSPLHF.

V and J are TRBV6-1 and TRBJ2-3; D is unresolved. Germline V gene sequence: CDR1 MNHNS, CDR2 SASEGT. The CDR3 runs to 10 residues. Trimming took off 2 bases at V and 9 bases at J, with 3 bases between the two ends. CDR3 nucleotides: TGTGCCAGCAGTGAAACAACGCAGTATTTT. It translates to CASSETTQYF.

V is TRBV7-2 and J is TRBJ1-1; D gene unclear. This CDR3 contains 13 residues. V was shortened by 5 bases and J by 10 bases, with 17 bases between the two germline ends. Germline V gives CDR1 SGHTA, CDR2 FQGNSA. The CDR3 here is CASSPRPPTGAFF. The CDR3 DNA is TGTGCCAGCAGCCCGCGACCGCCGACGGGAGCTTTCTTT.

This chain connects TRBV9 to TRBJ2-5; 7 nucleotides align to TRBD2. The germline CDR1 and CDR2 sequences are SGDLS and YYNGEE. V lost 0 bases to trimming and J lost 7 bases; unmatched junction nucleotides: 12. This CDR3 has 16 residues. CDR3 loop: CASSVAKGGVEGTQYF. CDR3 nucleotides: TGTGCCAGCAGCGTAGCCAAGGGAGGGGTTGAGGGGACCCAGTACTTC.

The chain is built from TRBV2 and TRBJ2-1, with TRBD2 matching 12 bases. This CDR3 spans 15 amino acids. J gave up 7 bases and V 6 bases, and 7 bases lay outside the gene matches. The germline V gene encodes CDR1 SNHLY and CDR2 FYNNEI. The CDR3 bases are TGTGCCAGCAGGAGACTAGCGGGAGTGGGGAATGAGCAGTTCTTC. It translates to CASRRLAGVGNEQFF.

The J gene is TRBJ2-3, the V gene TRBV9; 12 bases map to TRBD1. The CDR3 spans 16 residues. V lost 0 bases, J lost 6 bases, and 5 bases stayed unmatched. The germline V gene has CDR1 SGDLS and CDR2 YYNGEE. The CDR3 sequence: CASSVEGQGAGDTQYF. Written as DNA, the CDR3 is TGTGCCAGCAGCGTAGAGGGACAGGGGGCGGGGGATACGCAGTATTTT.

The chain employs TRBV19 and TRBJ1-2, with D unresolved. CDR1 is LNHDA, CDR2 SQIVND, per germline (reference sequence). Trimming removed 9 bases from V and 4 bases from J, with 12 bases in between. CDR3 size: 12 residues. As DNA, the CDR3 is TGTGCCAGCTTGGAGGGCGGCTATGGCTACACCTTC. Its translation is CASLEGGYGYTF.

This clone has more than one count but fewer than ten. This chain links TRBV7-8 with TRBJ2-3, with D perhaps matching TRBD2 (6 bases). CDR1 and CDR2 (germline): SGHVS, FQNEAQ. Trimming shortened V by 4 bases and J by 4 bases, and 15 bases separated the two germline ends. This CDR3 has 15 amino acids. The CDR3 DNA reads TGTGCCAGCAGCTCACCACTAGCTTACTCAGATACGCAGTATTTT. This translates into CASSSPLAYSDTQYF.